What follows describes a single T cell receptor (beta chain). Antigen unknown. This specimen comes from a study of cytotoxic CD8 clonotypes in ibrutinib-treated CLL. Study results and limitations: Clonality (at baseline) was higher than in age-matched healthy donors and tracked circulating CD8+ T-cell counts.

The CDR3 has 15 amino acids. The germline V and J ends were trimmed by 1 base and 5 bases, with 16 bases remaining between them. The germline CDR1 and CDR2 sequences are SGHRS and YFSETQ. A 1 in 200,000 to 1 in 1 million T cell depth was the sequencing target. Data came from immunoSEQ multiplex PCR; TCRdb stores just in-frame clones and leaves some out. Of roughly 300,000 clones in the sample, roughly three quarters were seen once. The TCR comes from a human donor with chronic lymphocytic leukemia. The chain links TRBV5-1 to TRBJ2-7, with a weak D call TRBD2 (6 bases). Sample: PBMCs, taken at disease progression, from a patient treated with ibrutinib. The CDR3 protein is CASSLKTSILDEQYF. The CDR3 coding sequence is TGCGCCAGCAGCTTGAAGACTAGTATCTTGGACGAGCAGTACTTC.